The 7 T cell receptor beta chains in this list originate from one sample, sequenced in a study of T cell changes during pregnancy in multiple sclerosis. Profiled with immunoSEQ multiplex PCR; TCRdb holds only in-frame clones, not every one. The top ten hold about 2.9% of the sample, which has 50,000 to 75,000 clones, about 93% seen once. Sequencing was performed on peripheral blood, taken in the third trimester of pregnancy. The source is a female donor in good health, enrolled as a control in a pregnancy study.

The J gene is TRBJ2-7, the V gene TRBV6-6; D might be TRBD2 (6 bases). Trimming cost V 6 bases and J 3 bases, with 21 bases left between them. In germline, CDR1 is MNHNY, CDR2 SVGAGI (reference sequence). The CDR3 is 16 residues long. CDR3 DNA: TGTGCCAGCAGCCCGTATGCGGGACTGCGGGTCTACGAGCAGTACTTC. Translating it yields CASSPYAGLRVYEQYF.

V and J are TRBV5-1 and TRBJ2-3; 15 bases match TRBD2. Unmatched junction bases numbered 1, after V lost 0 bases and J lost 2 bases. Germline loops: CDR1 SGHRS, CDR2 YFSETQ. This CDR3 has 17 amino acids. CDR3 bases: TGCGCCAGCAGCTTGGGGACTAGCGGGGGGGCCACAGATACGCAGTATTTT. This codes for CASSLGTSGGATDTQYF.

This rearrangement joins TRBV19 to TRBJ2-5, with D perhaps TRBD2 (6 bases). In germline, CDR1 is LNHDA, CDR2 SQIVND (reference sequence). Trimming cost V 4 bases and J 4 bases, with 13 bases left between them. The length of the CDR3 is 14 residues. The CDR3 coding sequence is TGTGCCAGTAGTACGGGACTCAAGTCAGAGACCCAGTACTTC. This encodes CASSTGLKSETQYF.

This clone was detected only once. This chain links TRBV9 with TRBJ2-7; tentatively, D is TRBD2 (6 bases). This CDR3 has 14 amino acids. The V gene lost 0 bases and the J gene lost 2 bases, with 9 bases spanning the gap. Germline V CDR1 and CDR2: SGDLS, YYNGEE. CDR3 region: CASSVEEGPYEQYF. CDR3 bases: TGTGCCAGCAGCGTAGAGGAGGGTCCCTACGAGCAGTACTTC.

V gene TRBV11-2 combines with J gene TRBJ2-3; the match to TRBD2 covers 15 bases. The length of the CDR3 is 17 residues. V lost 4 bases to trimming and J lost 4 bases; unmatched junction nucleotides: 6. Per the germline V gene, CDR1 is SGHAT and CDR2 is FQNNGV. The chain's CDR3 is CASSSGTSGRSADTQYF. The CDR3, as DNA: TGTGCCAGCAGCTCCGGGACTAGCGGGAGGAGTGCAGATACGCAGTATTTT.

The chain is built from TRBV13 and TRBJ2-7, with D perhaps TRBD1 (6 bases). The germline CDR1 and CDR2 sequences are PRHDT and FYEKMQ (reference sequence). V shed 3 bases and J shed 1 base, with 19 bases lying between them. This CDR3 is built from 17 residues. The CDR3 loop reads CASSLDIGQTGSYEQYF. DNA for the CDR3: TGTGCCAGCAGCTTGGATATCGGACAGACGGGATCCTACGAGCAGTACTTC.

This clone is a singleton in its sample. The rearrangement uses TRBV7-2 and TRBJ2-3, with D tentatively TRBD2 (7 bases). This CDR3 contains 18 residues. The V gene lost 1 base and the J gene lost 4 bases, with 21 bases spanning the gap. The germline CDR1 and CDR2 sequences are SGHTA and FQGNSA. The CDR3 reads CASSLGGGRPGGPDTQYF. The DNA of the CDR3 is TGTGCCAGCAGCTTAGGGGGGGGACGCCCGGGGGGCCCAGATACGCAGTATTTT.